The TCR beta chain under discussion was sequenced for a study of OX40 agonist ivuxolimab in advanced cancers. In germline, CDR1 is LNHDA, CDR2 SQIVND (reference sequence). The V gene lost 1 base and the J gene lost 7 bases, with 20 bases spanning the gap. CDR3 length equals 17 residues. This clone showed up just once. Profiling relied on immunoSEQ multiplex PCR, and the TCRdb table lists in-frame clones only, not all of them. Among roughly 15,000 clones listed, 85% to 90% were seen once. This chain uses TRBV19 with TRBJ2-1, with D possibly matching TRBD2 (6 bases). The receptor's source is an adult with an advanced solid tumor such as melanoma, head and neck, liver or kidney cancer. The material sequenced was CD4+ or CD8+ T cells sorted from blood, taken in a trial of the OX40 agonist ivuxolimab. CDR3 loop: CASSIGGVGPAGNEQFF. As DNA, the CDR3 is TGTGCCAGTAGTATAGGGGGCGTAGGGCCCGCGGGGAATGAGCAGTTCTTC.